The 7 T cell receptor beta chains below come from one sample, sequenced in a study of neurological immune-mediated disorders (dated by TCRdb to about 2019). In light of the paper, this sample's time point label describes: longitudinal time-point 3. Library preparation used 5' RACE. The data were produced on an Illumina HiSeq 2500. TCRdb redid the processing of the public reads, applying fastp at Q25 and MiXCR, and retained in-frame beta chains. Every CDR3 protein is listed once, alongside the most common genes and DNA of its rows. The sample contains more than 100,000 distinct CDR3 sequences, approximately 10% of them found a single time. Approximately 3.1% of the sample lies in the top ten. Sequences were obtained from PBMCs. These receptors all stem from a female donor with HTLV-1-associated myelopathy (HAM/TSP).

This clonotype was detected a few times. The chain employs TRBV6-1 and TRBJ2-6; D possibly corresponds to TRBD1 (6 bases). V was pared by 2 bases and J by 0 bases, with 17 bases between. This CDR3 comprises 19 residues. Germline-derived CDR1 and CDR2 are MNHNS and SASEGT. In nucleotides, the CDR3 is TGTGCCAGCAGTGAAATGATCACAGGGCTTCTCTCTGGGGCCAACGTCCTGACTTTC. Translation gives CASSEMITGLLSGANVLTF.

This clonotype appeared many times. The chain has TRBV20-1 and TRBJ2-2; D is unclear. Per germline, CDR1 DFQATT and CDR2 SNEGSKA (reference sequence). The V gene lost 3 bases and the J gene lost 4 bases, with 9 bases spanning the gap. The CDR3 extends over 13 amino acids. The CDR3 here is CSARFRSTGELFF. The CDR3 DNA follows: TGCAGTGCTAGGTTTCGGAGCACCGGGGAGCTGTTTTTT.

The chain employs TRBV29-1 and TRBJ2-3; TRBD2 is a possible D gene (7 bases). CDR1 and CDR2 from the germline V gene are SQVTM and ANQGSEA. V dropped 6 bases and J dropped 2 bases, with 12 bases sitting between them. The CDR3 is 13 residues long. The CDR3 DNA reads TGCAGCGTCCTACGGGGGGCCACAGATACGCAGTATTTT. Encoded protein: CSVLRGATDTQYF.

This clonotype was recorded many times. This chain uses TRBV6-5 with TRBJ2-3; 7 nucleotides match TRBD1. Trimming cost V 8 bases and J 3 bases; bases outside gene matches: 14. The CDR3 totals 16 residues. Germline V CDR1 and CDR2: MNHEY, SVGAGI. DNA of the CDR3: TGTGCCAGCGGGACACACAGGGGTTGGTTGACAGATACGCAGTATTTT. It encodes CASGTHRGWLTDTQYF.

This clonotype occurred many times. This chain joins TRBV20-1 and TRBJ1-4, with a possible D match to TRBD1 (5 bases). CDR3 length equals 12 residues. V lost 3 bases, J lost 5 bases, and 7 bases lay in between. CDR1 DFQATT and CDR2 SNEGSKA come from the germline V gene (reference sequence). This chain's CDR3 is CSASGGNEKLFF. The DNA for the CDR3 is TGCAGTGCTAGCGGGGGAAATGAAAAACTGTTTTTT.

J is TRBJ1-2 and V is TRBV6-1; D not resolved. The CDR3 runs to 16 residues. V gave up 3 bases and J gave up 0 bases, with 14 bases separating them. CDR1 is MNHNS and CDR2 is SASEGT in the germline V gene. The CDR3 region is CASSEEYSASNYGYTF. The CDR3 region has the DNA TGTGCCAGCAGTGAGGAATACAGCGCCTCTAACTATGGCTACACCTTC.

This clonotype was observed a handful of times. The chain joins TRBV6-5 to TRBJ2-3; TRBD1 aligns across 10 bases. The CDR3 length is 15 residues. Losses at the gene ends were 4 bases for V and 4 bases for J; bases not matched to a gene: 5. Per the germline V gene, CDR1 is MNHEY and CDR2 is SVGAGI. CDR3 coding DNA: TGTGCCAGCAGTTGGGGGACAGGGGAGGCAGATACGCAGTATTTT. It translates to CASSWGTGEADTQYF.